The sequence of this T cell receptor beta chain was determined in a study of blood T cell repertoires in COVID-19. The overall study: T cells, B-cell-depleted T cells, or PBMCs supplied cDNA or gDNA.

Using immunoSEQ multiplex PCR, the repertoire was profiled, and TCRdb retains in-frame clones only, with some absent. The table has around 97,000 clones, around 87% seen once. Germline CDR1 is MNHEY and CDR2 is SMNVEV (reference sequence). The V end was cut by 2 bases, the J end by 2 bases, with 10 bases between. This CDR3 is 15 amino acids long. This clonotype was sampled from a human donor in a cohort sampled during active COVID-19. The V gene is TRBV27, the J gene TRBJ1-5, with D tentatively TRBD1 (6 bases). The sample taken for sequencing was peripheral blood. CDR3 in amino acids: CASSLGGAGNQPQHF. CDR3 coding DNA: TGTGCCAGCAGTTTAGGGGGGGCGGGCAATCAGCCCCAGCATTTT.